This entry lists 7 T cell receptor beta chains sequenced from one sample in a study of T-cell reconstitution after alpha-beta-depleted transplantation in children. Construction of the TCRbeta library involved unique molecular identifiers. TCRdb passed the PCR reads through MiXCR, listing each CDR3 protein once. This table has 250,000 to 300,000 distinct CDR3 sequences, roughly 11% appearing once. Material: peripheral blood, obtained 180 days after TCRalphabeta/CD19-depleted stem cell transplant. These receptor sequences come from a male patient aged 2 to 9 who had a stem cell transplant for chronic granulomatous disease, so the T cells may come from the graft donor.

This clonotype was counted ten times or more. The gene calls are TRBV5-1 and TRBJ2-7; D may be TRBD2 (6 bases). The CDR3 extends over 13 amino acids. Trimming removed 4 bases at V and 3 bases at J, with 11 bases between. CDR1 and CDR2 (germline): SGHRS, YFSETQ. The CDR3 DNA is TGCGCCAGCAGCCTTTGGACTAACTACGAGCAGTACTTC. Translating gives CASSLWTNYEQYF.

The table lists this clonotype with many counts. J is TRBJ2-3 and V is TRBV5-6; D is uncertain. The germline gives CDR1 SGHDT, CDR2 YYEEEE. CDR3 length: 16 residues. The V end was cut by 0 bases, the J end by 7 bases, with 18 bases between. CDR3 nucleotides: TGTGCCAGCAGCTTGGGAAGCCCACCAAGAATTCATACGCAGTATTTT. It encodes CASSLGSPPRIHTQYF.

This chain connects TRBV28 to TRBJ1-5, with D hard to call. The length of the CDR3 is 16 residues. Trimming took off 6 bases at V and 0 bases at J, with 15 bases between the two ends. Germline CDR1 MDHEN, CDR2 SYDVKM. This CDR3 is CASSIDKGNSNQPQHF. CDR3 coding DNA: TGTGCCAGCAGCATCGACAAGGGAAATAGCAATCAGCCCCAGCATTTT.

The table lists this clonotype with many counts. The chain has TRBV4-2 and TRBJ1-2; D gene ambiguous. The CDR3 is 13 amino acids. The germline CDR1 and CDR2 sequences are LGHNA and YNFKEQ. With 0 bases removed from V and 7 bases from J, the gap between germline ends came to 9 bases. The DNA for the CDR3 is TGTGCCAGCAGCCAAGAAAGGCGGAGTGGCTACACCTTC. Translation gives CASSQERRSGYTF.

The sample holds many counts of this clonotype. The chain employs TRBV27 and TRBJ2-7; a possible D gene is TRBD1 (6 bases). Germline CDR1 is MNHEY and CDR2 is SMNVEV (reference sequence). There are 13 residues in the CDR3. With 3 bases removed from V and 7 bases from J, the gap between germline ends came to 13 bases. CDR3 DNA: TGTGCCAGCAGTTTCAACAGGGCTGGTGAGCAGTACTTC. It translates to CASSFNRAGEQYF.

This clonotype was detected ten times or more. This CDR3 reads CASSLSTNDWPDTQYF. The DNA of the CDR3 is TGTGCCAGCAGCCTCTCGACAAATGACTGGCCAGATACGCAGTATTTT. The chain employs TRBV12-3 or TRBV12-4 and TRBJ2-3; D is uncertain. This CDR3 contains 16 residues. V was clipped by 6 bases and J by 4 bases, with 20 bases between them.

This clonotype was found many times. The genes are TRBV4-2 and TRBJ2-3; 9 bases match TRBD1. The CDR3 has 16 residues. With 4 bases clipped from V and 4 bases from J, the junction kept 9 bases outside the gene matches. The germline gives CDR1 LGHNA, CDR2 YNFKEQ. The CDR3 here is CASSLMTGGFADTQYF. The CDR3 nucleotides are TGTGCCAGCAGCCTGATGACAGGGGGTTTCGCAGATACGCAGTATTTT.